Below, 29 T cell receptor beta chains from the same sample are listed, as sequenced in a study of shared clonotypes between healthy human individuals. Produced via immunoSEQ multiplex PCR; TCRdb's table is partial and in-frame only. The sample lists some 2,400,000 clones, nearly 97% seen once, with over 0.1% in the top ten. Input material: naive CD4+ T cells sorted from blood. Sample subset: CD45RA+ positively selected. The receptors were gathered from a young man in good health.

J is TRBJ1-4 and V is TRBV18; unclear D gene. Per the germline V gene, CDR1 is KGHSH and CDR2 is LQKENI. The length of the CDR3 is 14 residues. Trimming shortened V by 5 bases and J by 3 bases, and 10 bases separated the two germline ends. CDR3 protein: CASSSNHANEKLFF. CDR3 coding DNA: TGTGCCAGCTCATCCAATCATGCTAATGAAAAACTGTTTTTT.

This chain joins TRBV7-8 and TRBJ2-1, with TRBD2 matching over 14 bases. This CDR3 is 18 amino acids long. V shed 3 bases, J shed 4 bases, and the junction held 8 bases outside the gene matches. The germline V gene has CDR1 SGHVS and CDR2 FQNEAQ. The CDR3 nucleotides read TGTGCCAGCAGCTTCGGGACTAGCGGGGGTAGAGTTTACAATGAGCAGTTCTTC. Protein: CASSFGTSGGRVYNEQFF.

The chain combines TRBV4-1 with TRBJ1-2; D is ambiguous. The V gene's germline CDR1 is MGHRA and CDR2 YSYEKL. The CDR3 has 14 residues. V was clipped by 4 bases and J by 2 bases, with 11 bases between them. The CDR3 DNA sequence: TGCGCCAGCAGCCTACGACGAAGGAACTATGGCTACACCTTC. This sequence encodes CASSLRRRNYGYTF.

V gene TRBV5-4 combines with J gene TRBJ1-1, with 8 nucleotides matching TRBD1. Germline V CDR1 and CDR2: SGHNT, YYREEE (reference sequence). The CDR3 runs 17 residues. V trimming: 4 bases; J trimming: 3 bases; junction bases outside the gene matches: 14. DNA of the CDR3: TGTGCCAGCAGCCCCATTGGGGACAGGATGAGGGACACTGAAGCTTTCTTT. Translation: CASSPIGDRMRDTEAFF.

The V call is TRBV14, the J call TRBJ2-1; TRBD2 aligns across 11 bases. J was trimmed by 5 bases and V by 4 bases; bases with no gene match: 4. This CDR3 has 15 residues. The V gene's germline CDR1 is SGHDN and CDR2 FVKESK. The CDR3: CASSLGTSGNNEQFF. CDR3 coding DNA: TGTGCCAGCAGCCTCGGGACTAGCGGCAACAATGAGCAGTTCTTC.

This clone was seen a single time. The same CDR3 is also encoded by other DNA sequences in this sample. The chain is built from TRBV5-1 and TRBJ1-3, with D unclear. Per the germline V gene, CDR1 is SGHRS and CDR2 is YFSETQ. V was pared by 0 bases and J by 0 bases, with 4 bases between. The length of the CDR3 is 14 residues. In DNA form, the CDR3 reads TGCGCCAGCAGCTTGGAGTCCTCTGGAAACACCATATATTTT. Translating it yields CASSLESSGNTIYF.

With regard to this clone: Additional DNA sequences in this sample encode the identical CDR3. This rearrangement joins TRBV4-3 to TRBJ2-3; D is tentatively TRBD1 or TRBD2 (5 bases each). The CDR3 extends over 14 amino acids. CDR1 is LGHNA and CDR2 is YSLEER in the germline V gene. The V end lost 1 base, the J end lost 2 bases, and 7 bases lay between the germline ends. For the CDR3, the DNA is TGCGCCAGCAGCCAAGGGGGGTTCACAGATACGCAGTATTTT. Amino acid sequence: CASSQGGFTDTQYF.

This clone has just one count. The J gene is TRBJ1-2, the V gene TRBV6-6; weak D call: TRBD1 (5 bases). Trimming stripped 7 bases from V and 4 bases from J, with 16 bases between. Per germline, CDR1 MNHNY and CDR2 SVGAGI (reference sequence). This CDR3 spans 14 amino acids. The CDR3 DNA reads as TGTGCCAGCATTAAAACGACAGCCTTCTATGGCTACACCTTC. It codes for CASIKTTAFYGYTF.

This rearrangement joins TRBV18 to TRBJ2-1, with a weak D call TRBD1 (5 bases). CDR1 and CDR2 (germline): KGHSH, LQKENI. V lost 8 bases to trimming and J lost 0 bases, with 14 bases between them. The CDR3 is 15 residues long. The CDR3 sequence: CASRQQVDSYNEQFF. For the CDR3, the DNA is TGTGCCAGCAGACAACAGGTTGACTCCTACAATGAGCAGTTCTTC.

The CDR3 nucleotides are TGTGCCAGCAGTTACTCGCCGGTATTCGAGCAGTACTTC. It codes for CASSYSPVFEQYF. V and J are TRBV6-5 and TRBJ2-7; D is ambiguous. The V and J ends lost 0 bases and 6 bases respectively, with 9 bases between them. Germline V lookup: CDR1 MNHEY, CDR2 SVGAGI. The CDR3 contains 13 residues.

This clone was seen only once. As DNA, the CDR3 is TGTGCCAGCTCCGTTGCGGGTTACTCTGGAAACACCATATATTTT. As protein: CASSVAGYSGNTIYF. The chain couples TRBV5-6 to TRBJ1-3, with unresolved D. V was pared by 7 bases and J by 0 bases, with 14 bases between. The CDR3 is made up of 15 amino acids. CDR1 SGHDT and CDR2 YYEEEE come from the germline V gene.

The chain couples TRBV11-2 to TRBJ2-7; 8 bases map to TRBD1. The CDR3 totals 15 residues. V trimming: 6 bases; J trimming: 0 bases; junction bases outside the gene matches: 7. Germline values: CDR1 SGHAT, CDR2 FQNNGV. CDR3 sequence (DNA): TGTGCCAGCAGTTGGGACAGGTGGAGCTCCTACGAGCAGTACTTC. Residues: CASSWDRWSSYEQYF.

The rearrangement joins TRBV28 to TRBJ2-2; a weak D match, TRBD2 (8 bases). The germline V gene encodes CDR1 MDHEN and CDR2 SYDVKM. This CDR3 contains 19 residues. Deletions cut 5 bases from V and 1 base from J, with 23 bases between. The CDR3 DNA reads as TGTGCCAGCAGTCCTTATTGGGACAGCGGGGGCCTGAACACCGGGGAGCTGTTTTTT. The encoded protein is CASSPYWDSGGLNTGELFF.

The chain joins TRBV5-1 to TRBJ1-2; TRBD1 matches at 7 bases. The CDR3 sequence is 15 residues long. Looked up from germline, CDR1 is SGHRS and CDR2 is YFSETQ. Trimming removed 4 bases from V and 5 bases from J; junction bases left unmatched: 11. As DNA, the CDR3 is TGCGCCAGCAGCGGGGGACAGACAACCCTATATGGCTACACCTTC. Protein product: CASSGGQTTLYGYTF. Using reference TRBV5-1 and TRBJ1-2 for the parts outside the CDR3, the full variable domain is KAGVTQTPRYLIKTRGQQVTLSCSPISGHRSVSWYQQTPGQGLQFLFEYFSETQRNKGNFPGRFSGRQFSNSRSEMNVSTLELGDSALYLCASSGGQTTLYGYTFGSGTRLTVV.

This rearrangement joins TRBV6-1 to TRBJ2-5, with 9 bases identical to TRBD2. V lost 7 bases, J lost 7 bases, and 13 bases stayed unmatched. From germline, CDR1 is MNHNS and CDR2 SASEGT. This CDR3 comprises 15 residues. CDR3 residues: CASTSASGVPGTQYF. In nucleotides, the CDR3 is TGTGCCAGCACCTCGGCTAGCGGGGTGCCAGGGACCCAGTACTTC.

The V and J genes are TRBV9 and TRBJ1-5; unclear D gene. The CDR3 is made up of 15 amino acids. V was shortened by 0 bases and J by 6 bases, with 13 bases between the two germline ends. From germline, CDR1 is SGDLS and CDR2 YYNGEE. As DNA, the CDR3 is TGTGCCAGCAGCGTAGGGGCAGGCGACCTTCAGCCCCAGCATTTT. Its translation: CASSVGAGDLQPQHF.

This chain links TRBV15 with TRBJ1-1; D not resolved. In germline, CDR1 is LNHNV, CDR2 YYDKDF (reference sequence). There are 13 residues in the CDR3. V was cut by 6 bases and J by 1 base, with 9 bases left in between. The CDR3 loop is CATSQSGNTEAFF. CDR3 DNA: TGTGCCACCAGTCAATCAGGGAACACTGAAGCTTTCTTT. The full variable domain, completed using reference TRBV15 and TRBJ1-1, is DAMVIQNPRYQVTQFGKPVTLSCSQTLNHNVMYWYQQKSSQAPKLLFHYYDKDFNNEADTPDNFQSRRPNTSFCFLDIRSPGLGDTAMYLCATSQSGNTEAFFGQGTRLTVV.

This clone was observed once. The V and J genes are TRBV5-5 and TRBJ2-3; 7 nucleotides agree with TRBD2. Per the germline V gene, CDR1 is SGHKS and CDR2 is YYEKEE (reference sequence). The trim removed 0 bases at V and 2 bases at J, leaving 6 bases unmatched. CDR3 length: 16 amino acids. Written as DNA, the CDR3 is TGTGCCAGCAGCTTGGTGGGAGGGGCCGACACAGATACGCAGTATTTT. Translation gives CASSLVGGADTDTQYF.

This clone was found once. The genes are TRBV11-3 and TRBJ2-7; D not certain. Trimming cost V 1 base and J 2 bases, with 12 bases left between them. This CDR3 has 15 residues. The germline V gene has CDR1 SGHNT and CDR2 YENEEA. CDR3 in amino acids: CASSLGGESTYEQYF. Written as DNA, the CDR3 is TGTGCCAGCAGCTTAGGAGGAGAGAGTACCTACGAGCAGTACTTC.

The V call is TRBV12-5, the J call TRBJ2-3, with 9 bases matching TRBD2. Germline V CDR1 and CDR2: LGHNT, FRNRAP. Germline trimming cut 4 bases from V and 4 bases from J; bases unmatched to any gene: 9. The CDR3 runs to 16 residues. The CDR3 protein is CASGSSSGSGPDTQYF. DNA for the CDR3: TGTGCTAGTGGTTCCAGTAGCGGGAGCGGCCCAGATACGCAGTATTTT.

The chain has TRBV5-6 and TRBJ1-5; no reliable D call. The CDR3 loop spans 13 amino acids. Germline loops: CDR1 SGHDT, CDR2 YYEEEE. V was cut by 3 bases and J by 5 bases, with 9 bases left in between. The DNA of the CDR3 is TGTGCCAGCAGCTCGGCCCGAGATCAGCCCCAGCATTTT. It yields the protein CASSSARDQPQHF.

The chain joins TRBV10-1 to TRBJ1-1, with D possibly matching TRBD1 (5 bases). The V end lost 3 bases, the J end lost 5 bases, and 10 bases lay between the germline ends. In germline, CDR1 is WNHNN, CDR2 SYGVQD (reference sequence). This CDR3 is 13 amino acids long. CDR3 bases: TGCGCCAGCAGTGACCCGGGGGGGACTGAAGCTTTCTTT. Protein product: CASSDPGGTEAFF.

Turning to this clone: Different DNA sequences within this sample yield the same CDR3. The chain uses TRBV7-2 and TRBJ2-1, with a weak D call TRBD2 (6 bases). The V gene lost 2 bases and the J gene lost 4 bases, with 12 bases spanning the gap. The V gene's germline CDR1 is SGHTA and CDR2 FQGNSA. The CDR3 runs to 15 residues. CDR3 nucleotides: TGTGCCAGCAGCTTATCCGGTGGGGGGTACAATGAGCAGTTCTTC. It translates to CASSLSGGGYNEQFF.

This clone has just one count. The chain recombines TRBV10-3 with TRBJ2-7; 10 bases agree with TRBD1. V was clipped by 6 bases and J by 4 bases; unmatched bases: 6. CDR3 length equals 14 residues. In germline, CDR1 is ENHRY, CDR2 SYGVKD. The CDR3 region is CAIRRDRGLYEQYF. As DNA, the CDR3 is TGTGCCATCAGAAGGGACAGGGGATTGTACGAGCAGTACTTC.

This clone has a single count. This chain links TRBV10-3 with TRBJ1-3, with 7 positions matching TRBD1. Germline CDR1 ENHRY, CDR2 SYGVKD. J gave up 0 bases and V 6 bases, and 8 bases lay outside the gene matches. The CDR3 contains 16 residues. The CDR3 region has the DNA TGTGCCATCAGGTTACAGGGGCTTGACTCTGGAAACACCATATATTTT. It codes for CAIRLQGLDSGNTIYF.

V usage is TRBV6-5 and J usage is TRBJ2-1; 7 bases fit TRBD2. CDR1 and CDR2 (germline): MNHEY, SVGAGI. This CDR3 spans 15 amino acids. Trimming took 4 bases from V and 6 from J; bases not matched to a gene: 9. The CDR3 protein is CASSFGGAGSNEQFF. CDR3 DNA sequence: TGTGCCAGCAGTTTTGGGGGAGCGGGGTCCAATGAGCAGTTCTTC.

V gene TRBV5-1 combines with J gene TRBJ2-7; a weak D match, TRBD2 (6 bases). The CDR3 totals 16 residues. V lost 8 bases to trimming and J lost 4 bases, with 25 bases between them. Germline assignment: CDR1 SGHRS and CDR2 YFSETQ. The CDR3 here is CASSAFRGSLPYEQYF. CDR3 DNA: TGCGCCAGTTCAGCATTTCGGGGGTCCTTACCTTACGAGCAGTACTTC.

As to this clone: The same CDR3 is also encoded by other DNA sequences in this sample. This chain connects TRBV6-5 to TRBJ1-4; possibly TRBD1 for D (6 bases). The CDR3 runs 13 residues. The V gene lost 5 bases and the J gene lost 6 bases, with 10 bases spanning the gap. Germline V gene data show CDR1 as MNHEY and CDR2 as SVGAGI. The DNA for the CDR3 is TGTGCCAGCAGTCGGACAGCGGATGAAAAACTGTTTTTT. As protein: CASSRTADEKLFF.

The chain is built from TRBV7-9 and TRBJ2-5; D ambiguous. Germline V gene lookup returns CDR1 SEHNR and CDR2 FQNEAQ (reference sequence). V was cut by 1 base and J by 0 bases, with 9 bases left in between. The CDR3 length is 15 residues. CDR3 sequence (DNA): TGTGCCAGCAGCTTAGGAAGGACCTACCAAGAGACCCAGTACTTC. Amino acid sequence: CASSLGRTYQETQYF.